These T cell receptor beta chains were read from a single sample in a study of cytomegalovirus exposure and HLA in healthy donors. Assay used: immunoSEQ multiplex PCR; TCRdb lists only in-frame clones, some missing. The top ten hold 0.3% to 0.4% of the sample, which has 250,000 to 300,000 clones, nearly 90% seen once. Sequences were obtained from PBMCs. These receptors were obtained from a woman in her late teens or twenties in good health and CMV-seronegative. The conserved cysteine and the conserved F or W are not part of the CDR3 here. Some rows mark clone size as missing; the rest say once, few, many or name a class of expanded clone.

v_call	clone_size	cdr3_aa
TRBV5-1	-	ASSSGTGSYEQY
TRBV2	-	ASSDHRAGDTGELF
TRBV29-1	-	SVEGRVTDTQY
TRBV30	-	AWGSGQGLYEQY
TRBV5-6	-	ASSDRGGFLSVNEQF
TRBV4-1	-	ASSQHEDTNTEAF
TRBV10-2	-	ASSPGANSPLH
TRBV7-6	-	ASSLGTAANTGELF
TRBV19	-	ASSSRDTQY
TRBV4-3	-	ASSQDSSGGLNTGELF
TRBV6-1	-	ASTGGTGRTEAF
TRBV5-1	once	ASSLLSRDTDTQY
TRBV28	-	ASSPTFPEAF
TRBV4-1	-	ASSQDLQDPGYT
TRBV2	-	ASSEAGDSFNEKLF
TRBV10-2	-	ASSVARQGRYTEAF
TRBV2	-	ANGTGQNYGYT
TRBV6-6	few	ASSYSRINYGYT
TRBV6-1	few	ASSEALPGYHEKLF
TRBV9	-	ASSVAGVSYNEQF
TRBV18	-	ASSPSGGSNEKLF
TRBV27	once	ASSLRLRGYEQY
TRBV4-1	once	ASSQPLTGASSYEQY
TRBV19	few	ASSSLQGTEAF
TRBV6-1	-	ASTGQGFVQPQH
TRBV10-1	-	ASSGTGREDSPLH
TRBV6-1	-	ASSERTGVDEQF
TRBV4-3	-	ASSQAGNTQY
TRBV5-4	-	ASSLWGPGTDTQY
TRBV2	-	ASSLQGETNEKLF
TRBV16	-	ASSARLAYEQY
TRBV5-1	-	ASSFGQMNTEAF
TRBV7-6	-	ASSVMSRGPGELF
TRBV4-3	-	ASSQEGLAAYNEQF
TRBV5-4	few	ATTTGFGEAF
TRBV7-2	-	ASSQGQWHEQY
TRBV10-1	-	ASSPEVNYGYT
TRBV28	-	ASSLGQVYGYT
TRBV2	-	ASSDQDSYNSPLH
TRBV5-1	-	ASRAGGGQPQH
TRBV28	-	ASSSGGDPNEKLF
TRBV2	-	ASSGRGNQPQH
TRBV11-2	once	ASSREVAGRYNEQF
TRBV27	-	ASSLSLAVDYEQY
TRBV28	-	ASSSLRRGAEKLF
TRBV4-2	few	ADQDSDTQY
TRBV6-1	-	ASSPGFGYGYT
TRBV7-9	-	ASSRLRDSSGELF
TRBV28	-	ASSPSLSRSQETQY